This T cell receptor beta chain was obtained from a study of cytomegalovirus exposure and HLA in healthy donors. A remark on this clone: The junction and the germline gene differ at one end; a read error may be behind it.

Primers: 60 Vbeta forward and 13 Jbeta reverse. The assay was immunoSEQ multiplex PCR, and TCRdb's table has in-frame clones only and misses some. The sample lists about 190,000 clones, more than 70% occurring once. The sequenced material came from PBMCs. The receptor's source is a young man in good health and CMV-seropositive.

The CDR3 DNA follows: TGTGCCAGCAGCTTAAGAGGCGGGACAGGGACGTCGAATGGGCAGTTCTTC. Protein: CASSLRGGTGTSNGQFF. The chain carries TRBV7-2 and TRBJ2-1; the match to TRBD1 covers 9 bases. From germline, CDR1 is SGHTA and CDR2 FQGNSA. There are 17 residues in the CDR3.